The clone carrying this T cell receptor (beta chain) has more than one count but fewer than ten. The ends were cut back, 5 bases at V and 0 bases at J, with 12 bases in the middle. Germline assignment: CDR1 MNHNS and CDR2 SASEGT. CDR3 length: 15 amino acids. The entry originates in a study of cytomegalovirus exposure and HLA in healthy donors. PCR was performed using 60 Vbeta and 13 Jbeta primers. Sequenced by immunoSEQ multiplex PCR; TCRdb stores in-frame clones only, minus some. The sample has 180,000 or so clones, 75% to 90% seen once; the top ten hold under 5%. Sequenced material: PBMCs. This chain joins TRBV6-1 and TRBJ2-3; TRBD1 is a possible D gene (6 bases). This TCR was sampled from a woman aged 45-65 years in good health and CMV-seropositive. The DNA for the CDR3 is TGTGCCAGCAGTTTTACAGGGATAAGCACAGATACGCAGTATTTT. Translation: CASSFTGISTDTQYF.